This TCR beta chain was identified in a study of CD8+CD57+ T cells in acquired aplastic anemia. The CDR3 has 13 amino acids. V shed 3 bases and J shed 5 bases, with 10 bases lying between them. The germline V gene has CDR1 SGHAT and CDR2 FQNNGV. The template for TCR beta VDJ and CDR3 sequence profiling was genomic DNA. TCRdb re-called the reads through MiXCR, storing one row per CDR3 protein. Of 350,000 to 450,000 distinct CDR3 sequences in the sample, about two thirds were seen once. The genes are TRBV11-2 and TRBJ2-5, with D unclear. The receptor comes from a human donor in good health, serving as a control. Material: sorted CD4+, CD8+, or CD8+CD57+ T cells (not recorded which) from PBMCs. The CDR3 is CASSFPKTETQYF. CDR3 bases: TGTGCCAGCAGCTTCCCAAAGACGGAGACCCAGTACTTC.